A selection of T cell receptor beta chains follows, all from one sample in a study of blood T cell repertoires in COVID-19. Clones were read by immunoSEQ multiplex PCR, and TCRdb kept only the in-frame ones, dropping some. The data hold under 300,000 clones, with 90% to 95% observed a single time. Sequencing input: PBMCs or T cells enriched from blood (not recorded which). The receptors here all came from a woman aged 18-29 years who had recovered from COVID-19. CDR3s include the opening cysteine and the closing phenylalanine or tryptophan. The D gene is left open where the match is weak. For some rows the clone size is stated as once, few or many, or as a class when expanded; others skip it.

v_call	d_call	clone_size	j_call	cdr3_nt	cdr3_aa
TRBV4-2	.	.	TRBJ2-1	TGTGCCAGCAGCCAAGATTGGTCAGGGATTTACAATGAGCAGTTCTTC	CASSQDWSGIYNEQFF
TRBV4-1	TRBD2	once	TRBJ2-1	TGCGCCAGCAGCCAAGAAAGCGGGAGTCCCTACAATGAGCAGTTCTTC	CASSQESGSPYNEQFF
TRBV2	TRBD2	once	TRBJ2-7	TGTGCCAGCAGTGGACCCGGGACTAGCCTAAGCTCCTACGAGCAGTACTTC	CASSGPGTSLSSYEQYF
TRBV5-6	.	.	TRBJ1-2	TGTGCCAGCAGCTTGGGGGCAACAGGAGTTGGCTACACCTTC	CASSLGATGVGYTF
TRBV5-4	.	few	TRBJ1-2	TGTGCCAGCAAAGGGGTTTTGAGGGGGAACTATGGCTACACCTTC	CASKGVLRGNYGYTF
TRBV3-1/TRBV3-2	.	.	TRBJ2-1	TGTGCCAGCAGCCAGTGGTCCTGGAGCGACAATGAGCAGTTCTTC	CASSQWSWSDNEQFF
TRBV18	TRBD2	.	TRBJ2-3	TGTGCCAGCTCACCACCGTTTGCGGGGGGGCCTAAAGATACGCAGTATTTT	CASSPPFAGGPKDTQYF
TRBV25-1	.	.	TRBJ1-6	TGTGCCAGCAGTGGCCCACAGAGCTCCTATAATTCACCCCTCCACTTT	CASSGPQSSYNSPLHF
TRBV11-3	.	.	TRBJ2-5	TGTGCCAGCACATCCGCGGGGGCTGGGGGGGAGACCCAGTACTTC	CASTSAGAGGETQYF
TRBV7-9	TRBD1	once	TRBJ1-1	TGTGCCAGCAGCTTATACAGGGGCCTGAACACTGAAGCTTTCTTT	CASSLYRGLNTEAFF
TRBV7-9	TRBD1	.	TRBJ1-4	TGTGCCAGCAGCGCGGACAGGGGGAATGAAAAACTGTTTTTT	CASSADRGNEKLFF
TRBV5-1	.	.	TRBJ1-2	TGCGCCAGCAGCCCGAATCCGGGGTTTCGAAGTTATGGCTACACCTTC	CASSPNPGFRSYGYTF
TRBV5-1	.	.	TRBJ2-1	TGCGCCAGCAGCTTGTTTGGGGGGAATGAGCAGTTCTTC	CASSLFGGNEQFF
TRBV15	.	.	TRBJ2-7	TGTGCCACCAGCAGGGACAACTACGAGCAGTACTTC	CATSRDNYEQYF
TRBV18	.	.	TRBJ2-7	TGTGCCAGCCGGACAGAGTACGAGCAGTACTTC	CASRTEYEQYF
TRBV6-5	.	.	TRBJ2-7	TGTGCCAGCAGAGAGTACAGGGTCTCCTACGAGCAGTACTTC	CASREYRVSYEQYF
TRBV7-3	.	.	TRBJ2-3	TGTGCCAGCAGCTTAGGTGGCGGGGGCACAGATACGCAGTATTTT	CASSLGGGGTDTQYF
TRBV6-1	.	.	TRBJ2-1	TGTGCCAGCAGTGAAGAGGCGGGGTCCTACAATGAGCAGTTCTTC	CASSEEAGSYNEQFF
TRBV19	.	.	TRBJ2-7	TGTGCCAGTAGTATGAGTGGCGGGGCTGTTAGATTGGGAGAGCAGTACTTC	CASSMSGGAVRLGEQYF
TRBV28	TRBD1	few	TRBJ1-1	TGTGCCAGCAGTTTAATCGGGACAGGGACGAACACTGAAGCTTTCTTT	CASSLIGTGTNTEAFF
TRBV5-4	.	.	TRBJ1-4	TGTGCCAGCAGCTTTGGCAATGCGAGGAATTATGAAAAACTGTTTTTT	CASSFGNARNYEKLFF